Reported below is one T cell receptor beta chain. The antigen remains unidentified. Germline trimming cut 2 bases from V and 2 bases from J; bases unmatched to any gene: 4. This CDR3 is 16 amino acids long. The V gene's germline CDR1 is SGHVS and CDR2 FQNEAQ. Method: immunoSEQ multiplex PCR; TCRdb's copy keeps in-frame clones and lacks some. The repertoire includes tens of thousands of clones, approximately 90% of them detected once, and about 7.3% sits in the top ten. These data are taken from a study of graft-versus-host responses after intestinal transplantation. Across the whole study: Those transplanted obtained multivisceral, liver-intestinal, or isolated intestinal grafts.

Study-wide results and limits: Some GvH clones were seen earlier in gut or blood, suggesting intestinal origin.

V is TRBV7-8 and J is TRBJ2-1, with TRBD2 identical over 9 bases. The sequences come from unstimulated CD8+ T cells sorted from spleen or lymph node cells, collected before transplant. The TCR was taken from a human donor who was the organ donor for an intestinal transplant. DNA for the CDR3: TGTGCCAGCAGCTTATTCGGCGGGAGGGCCTACAATGAGCAGTTCTTC. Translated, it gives CASSLFGGRAYNEQFF.